This TCR beta chain was recovered during a study of CD8+ T cells in alopecia areata. Investigators isolated RNA and reverse transcribed it into cDNA to act as the sequencing template. The data were produced by immunoSEQ multiplex PCR, yet TCRdb's version contains in-frame clones alone and is incomplete. The table records 200,000 or so clones, nearly 60% of them present only once. Treatment specified: oral pan-JAK inhibitor, 5-10 mg twice daily. With regard to this clone: The antigen is undetermined.

Notes on the study in general: In scalp, tofacitinib significantly decreased clonality and expanded CD8+ clones among the top 100. Lesional scalp displayed greater clonality than normal scalp, most notably in alopecia totalis/universalis.

Germline lookup yields CDR1 SGHAT and CDR2 FQNNGV. V lost 5 bases, J lost 4 bases, and 6 bases stayed unmatched. The CDR3 sequence is 15 residues long. Source: CD4+ T cells sorted from blood, taken at week 24, from a patient treated with tofacitinib. The rearrangement links TRBV11-2 to TRBJ2-5; 11 nucleotides align to TRBD2. This TCR was recovered from a human donor with alopecia areata. The DNA of the CDR3 is TGTGCCAGCAGCGGGCTAGCGGGGGGCGGAGAGACCCAGTACTTC. Amino acids: CASSGLAGGGETQYF. The full variable domain, in which reference TRBV11-2 and TRBJ2-5 provide the parts outside the CDR3, is EAGVAQSPRYKIIEKRQSVAFWCNPISGHATLYWYQQILGQGPKLLIQFQNNGVVDDSQLPKDRFSAERLKGVDSTLKIQPAKLEDSAVYLCASSGLAGGGETQYFGPGTRLLVL.